This T cell receptor (beta chain) was retrieved from a study of control samples from healthy donors and cancer patients. Assay used: immunoSEQ multiplex PCR; TCRdb lists only in-frame clones, some missing. The table lists more than 150,000 clones, 93% of them singletons. Germline V gene lookup returns CDR1 MNHEY and CDR2 SMNVEV (reference sequence). V dropped 6 bases and J dropped 5; count of bases not matched to a gene: 18. This CDR3 is built from 17 residues. Specimen: blood. The receptor's source is a man aged 50-60 years in good health. V is TRBV27 and J is TRBJ2-5; 7 positions agree with TRBD1. CDR3 nucleotide sequence: TGTGCCAGCAGCAAAAGGGCTAAGGTGACAGGGATGGAGACCCAGTACTTC. The encoded protein is CASSKRAKVTGMETQYF.